This entry describes one T cell receptor beta chain. The antigen remains unidentified. The CDR3 is 14 residues long. Germline assignment: CDR1 KGHSH and CDR2 LQKENI. V was clipped by 3 bases and J by 4 bases; unmatched bases: 2. The sample belongs to a study of cytomegalovirus exposure and HLA in healthy donors. Measured with immunoSEQ multiplex PCR; TCRdb has only the in-frame clones, and not every one. The data show about 200,000 clones, with about 81% seen just once and roughly 1.2% held by the top ten. Findings and limits, study-wide: Cytomegalovirus status was reportedly diagnosed by the classifier with high sensitivity and specificity. According to a later analysis, TCR clusters from the first cohort tended to co-occur in the 120 or so validation repertoires.

Sequences were obtained from PBMCs. This clonotype was sampled from a woman in her 30s in good health and CMV-seronegative. V is TRBV18 and J is TRBJ2-1, with 8 bases aligning to TRBD2. The CDR3 DNA reads as TGTGCCAGCTCACCCCCTAGCGGGTACAATGAGCAGTTCTTC. Its translation is CASSPPSGYNEQFF.